Given below is one T cell receptor beta chain in context. What it recognizes is unknown. Trimming shortened V by 1 base and J by 4 bases, and 9 bases separated the two germline ends. The CDR3 is made up of 13 amino acids. Germline V gene lookup returns CDR1 SGHKS and CDR2 YYEKEE (reference sequence). The data were taken from a study of graft-versus-host responses after intestinal transplantation. At the level of the study: Among the recipients, all got anti-thymocyte globulin induction and then tacrolimus and steroids for 3 to 4 years. Notes on the study in general: Detected in recipient marrow were GvH clones, some of which were first observed in ileum or blood. Graft-donor T cell macrochimerism in patients accompanied high graft-versus-host to host-versus-graft clonal ratios in allografts. The highest levels of circulating GvH clones went along with early declines in HvG clones after transplant.

Libraries were prepared by immunoSEQ multiplex PCR; TCRdb keeps only in-frame clonotypes and omits some of them. The sample shows around 100,000 clones, over 85% of them seen only once. The sample consisted of unstimulated CD8+ T cells sorted from spleen or lymph node cells, taken before intestinal transplant. The sequence was collected from a human donor who received an intestinal transplant. The chain has TRBV5-5 and TRBJ2-7, with D perhaps TRBD2 (6 bases). The CDR3 region is CASSLLASYEQYF. As DNA, the CDR3 is TGTGCCAGCAGCTTGCTAGCGTCTTACGAGCAGTACTTC.